The rows below give T cell receptor beta chains drawn from one sample of a study of T cells in Graves' hyperthyroidism and ophthalmopathy. In TCRdb, the multiplex PCR reads were re-called with MiXCR into one record per CDR3 protein. Of roughly 100,000 distinct CDR3 sequences in the sample, about half were seen once. Sequenced sample: blood. These receptor sequences come from a man aged 40-49 years with Graves' hyperthyroidism. Both conserved end residues are part of each CDR3. A D gene is named only where the DNA matches it firmly. Clone size is not always given. Where it is, it says once, few, many or a class for expanded clones.

CDR3: CSVVVGLGANALAF; DNA: -; J: TRBJ2-6; V: TRBV29-1; length: 14; D: -; size: -
CDR3: CASSSLRQPQHF; DNA: TGTGCCAGTAGTAGCTTGCGTCAGCCCCAGCATTTT; J: TRBJ1-5; V: TRBV19; length: 12; D: -; size: -
CDR3: CASSLGTSRLGLETQYF; DNA: TGTGCCAGCAGTCTTGGGACTAGCAGGCTAGGTCTGGAGACCCAGTACTTC; J: TRBJ2-5; V: TRBV12-3/TRBV12-4; length: 17; D: TRBD2; size: -
CDR3: CASSPRVGARVEQGYTF; DNA: TGCGCCAGCAGCCCCCGGGTGGGGGCGCGTGTTGAGCAAGGCTACACCTTC; J: TRBJ1-2; V: TRBV5-1; length: 17; D: -; size: -
CDR3: CASSVGGTPYEQYF; DNA: TGTGCCAGCAGCGTAGGTGGGACCCCCTACGAGCAGTACTTC; J: TRBJ2-7; V: TRBV9; length: 14; D: -; size: many
CDR3: CASSLRDPSWGSYEQYF; DNA: TGTGCCAGCAGCTTGAGGGACCCCAGTTGGGGCTCCTACGAGCAGTACTTC; J: TRBJ2-7; V: TRBV5-5; length: 17; D: -; size: many
CDR3: CASSLASGPYEQYF; DNA: TGTGCCAGCAGCTTGGCTAGCGGCCCCTACGAGCAGTACTTC; J: TRBJ2-7; V: TRBV5-4; length: 14; D: TRBD2; size: -
CDR3: CASSARGESNQPQHF; DNA: TGTGCCAGCAGCGCTAGGGGGGAGAGCAATCAGCCCCAGCATTTT; J: TRBJ1-5; V: TRBV2; length: 15; D: -; size: many
CDR3: CASSIKAGLGTDTQYF; DNA: TGCGCCAGCAGCATCAAAGCGGGACTGGGCACAGATACGCAGTATTTT; J: TRBJ2-3; V: TRBV5-1; length: 16; D: TRBD2; size: many
CDR3: CASSFSGGSQETQYF; DNA: TGTGCCAGCAGTTTCAGCGGAGGGAGCCAAGAGACCCAGTACTTC; J: TRBJ2-5; V: TRBV12-3/TRBV12-4; length: 15; D: -; size: many
CDR3: CASRPAGLHSNQPQHF; DNA: TGTGCCAGCCGGCCGGCGGGACTCCATAGCAATCAGCCCCAGCATTTT; J: TRBJ1-5; V: TRBV11-3; length: 16; D: -; size: many
CDR3: CSTGTDNEQFF; DNA: TGCAGCACTGGGACTGACAATGAGCAGTTCTTC; J: TRBJ2-1; V: TRBV29-1; length: 11; D: -; size: -
CDR3: CASTQDRAYFEAFF; DNA: TGTGCCAGCACACAGGACAGGGCCTACTTTGAAGCTTTCTTT; J: TRBJ1-1; V: TRBV2; length: 14; D: TRBD1; size: -
CDR3: CSVVAGTGNSEKLFF; DNA: TGCAGCGTTGTAGCCGGGACAGGGAATAGTGAAAAACTGTTTTTT; J: TRBJ1-4; V: TRBV29-1; length: 15; D: TRBD1; size: many
CDR3: CASSYLAGVRNEQFF; DNA: TGTGCCAGCAGTTATCTAGCGGGAGTCCGGAATGAGCAGTTCTTC; J: TRBJ2-1; V: TRBV6-2/TRBV6-3; length: 15; D: TRBD2; size: -
CDR3: CASSYGTSGRGGQETQYF; DNA: TGTGCCAGCAGTTACGGGACTAGCGGGAGGGGGGGGCAAGAGACCCAGTACTTC; J: TRBJ2-5; V: TRBV6-6; length: 18; D: TRBD2; size: many
CDR3: CASSGWGPGEQYF; DNA: TGTGCCAGCAGTGGGTGGGGCCCAGGAGAGCAGTACTTC; J: TRBJ2-7; V: TRBV2; length: 13; D: -; size: many
CDR3: CASSLGGPLVGNEQFF; DNA: TGTGCCAGCAGCTTAGGGGGCCCTCTAGTGGGGAATGAGCAGTTCTTC; J: TRBJ2-1; V: TRBV7-8; length: 16; D: -; size: many
CDR3: CASSLGPSGSYNEQFF; DNA: TGTGCCAGCAGCTTGGGGCCTAGCGGGAGTTACAATGAGCAGTTCTTC; J: TRBJ2-1; V: TRBV5-5; length: 16; D: TRBD2; size: -
CDR3: CSVAGGVKSTDTQYF; DNA: TGCAGCGTGGCGGGAGGCGTAAAGAGCACAGATACGCAGTATTTT; J: TRBJ2-3; V: TRBV29-1; length: 15; D: TRBD2; size: once